What follows is one TCR beta chain and its context. The V gene lost 6 bases and the J gene lost 1 base, with 9 bases spanning the gap. The CDR3 length is 13 residues. The data were obtained in a study of control samples from healthy donors and cancer patients. Sequenced by immunoSEQ multiplex PCR; TCRdb stores in-frame clones only, minus some. The profile shows under 300,000 clones, roughly 80% of them singletons. The J gene is TRBJ1-2, the V gene TRBV12-3 or TRBV12-4; TRBD1 is a possible D gene (5 bases). The sample consisted of PBMCs. This clonotype originated in a woman aged 60 to 75 with lung cancer. The CDR3 region has the DNA TGTGCCAGCAGAAAACAGGTTAACTATGGCTACACCTTC. Translation gives CASRKQVNYGYTF.